This T cell receptor (beta chain) was recovered during a study of identical twins. This clonotype was seen many times. The antigen is not known. Study results and limitations: Modeled out-of-frame TCR alpha sharing in monozygotic twins fell below observed levels. Sharing of beta out-of-frame sequences by twins showed a weaker excess. With abundant cord blood beta clonotypes, insertions were fewer; memory repertoires showed no such pattern.

The CDR3 length is 13 residues. With V trimmed by 5 bases and J by 8 bases, 3 bases remained unmatched. Per the germline V gene, CDR1 is SGHNT and CDR2 is YENEEA. MiXCR, run by TCRdb on the 5' RACE reads, gives a single entry per CDR3 protein. Of hundreds of thousands of distinct CDR3 sequences listed, 5.5% to 7% are singletons. This sample also appeared in a second study, on yellow fever vaccine responses in identical twins. That work contributes: On the reported evidence, twins' vaccine T cell responses seemed partly convergent and partly personalized.

The source material was memory (CD45RO+) T cells sorted from blood. This chain links TRBV11-3 with TRBJ1-4, with TRBD1 identical over 9 bases. This clonotype was obtained from a woman between 18 and 29 years old in good health. This chain's CDR3 is CASSHGTGEKLFF. CDR3 DNA sequence: TGTGCCAGCAGCCACGGGACAGGGGAAAAACTGTTTTTT.